The source of this T cell receptor (beta chain) is a study of patients and donors after allogeneic stem cell transplantation (TCRdb year 2020). In this sample, this clonotype turned up a few times. What antigen it recognizes has not been identified. Per-nucleotide qualities are absent, and no much larger clonotype sits a single base away. Libraries were made using RT-PCR. Data came from a NextSeq 550. In-frame beta chains were kept once TCRdb had trimmed the public reads at Q25 with fastp and called clones with MiXCR. Rows with a matching CDR3 protein are joined into one entry that keeps the most common DNA and genes. The sample contains approximately 170,000 distinct CDR3 sequences, 24% of them found a single time. The ten biggest clones cover 26% of the sample. V and J lose 3 bases and 0 bases, and a span of 10 bases separates them. CDR1 SQVTM and CDR2 ANQGSEA were looked up in the germline V gene. Including the terminal cysteine and phenylalanine, the CDR3 comprises 14 residues. The entry retains the CDR3 DNA only, 42 bases that are in frame from base 1.

In this chain, TRBV29-1 is recombined with TRBJ2-3; the D gene is not confidently resolved. The sample was blood, either unsorted or a sorted T cell fraction (not recorded which). The receptor comes from a human donor who was either an allogeneic HSCT recipient or a stem cell or donor lymphocyte infusion donor (not recorded which). It is not recorded whose cells these are; they may come from a transplant donor. Read as DNA, the sequence is TGCAGCGTTGAGGGGATTTCTAGCACAGATACGCAGTATTTT. Its protein reads: CSVEGISSTDTQYF.